The 11 T cell receptor beta chains given below trace back to one sample, sequenced in a study of blood T cell repertoires in COVID-19. Produced via immunoSEQ multiplex PCR; TCRdb's table is partial and in-frame only. The sample has 310,000 or so clones, about 90% seen once. Input material: peripheral blood. Every receptor here comes from a man aged 18 to 35 who had recovered from COVID-19.

This sequence joins TRBV5-1 and TRBJ2-1, with 7 bases that match TRBD1. With V trimmed by 1 base and J by 6 bases, 10 bases remained unmatched. CDR3 length: 16 amino acids. Germline CDR1 SGHRS, CDR2 YFSETQ. The CDR3 DNA reads TGCGCCAGCAGCTTGCTGACAGGGTTCATGGTCAATGAGCAGTTCTTC. It encodes CASSLLTGFMVNEQFF.

The DNA for the CDR3 is TGTGCTAGTGGTTCAGGACAGGGGGATGAGCAGTTCTTC. Its translation: CASGSGQGDEQFF. This chain connects TRBV12-5 to TRBJ2-1; 10 bases match TRBD1. Germline trimming cut 4 bases from V and 8 bases from J; bases unmatched to any gene: 2. Germline V lookup: CDR1 LGHNT, CDR2 FRNRAP. CDR3 length: 13 amino acids.

The V gene is TRBV7-2, the J gene TRBJ1-3; 8 bases are a match to TRBD1. In germline, CDR1 is SGHTA, CDR2 FQGNSA. Losses at the gene ends were 1 base for V and 8 bases for J; bases not matched to a gene: 7. The CDR3 extends over 15 amino acids. For the CDR3, the DNA is TGTGCCAGCAGCTTAGAAGGGACAGGAGGCGACACCATATATTTT. Translation gives CASSLEGTGGDTIYF.

The V and J genes are TRBV4-1 and TRBJ2-7, with 9 bases lining up with TRBD1. After removal of 4 bases from V and 6 bases from J, the junction contained 13 bases not matched to a gene. Germline V lookup: CDR1 MGHRA, CDR2 YSYEKL. There are 16 residues in the CDR3. This CDR3 is CASSPMLGTGSSEQYF. DNA of the CDR3: TGCGCCAGCAGCCCAATGCTCGGGACAGGGTCCAGCGAGCAGTACTTC.

V gene TRBV27 combines with J gene TRBJ2-1, with D possibly matching TRBD2 (7 bases). Germline V lookup: CDR1 MNHEY, CDR2 SMNVEV (reference sequence). The CDR3 is 16 amino acids. V was pared by 6 bases and J by 0 bases, with 15 bases between. The CDR3 reads CASRGLGGLSYNEQFF. As DNA, the CDR3 is TGTGCCAGCAGGGGCCTGGGGGGGCTCTCCTACAATGAGCAGTTCTTC.

This chain uses TRBV29-1 with TRBJ2-7; 11 nucleotides align to TRBD1. This CDR3 has 14 amino acids. Germline CDR1 reads SQVTM; CDR2 reads ANQGSEA. J was trimmed by 3 bases and V by 2 bases; bases with no gene match: 3. CDR3 bases: TGCAGCGTTGAACTCGGGACAGGGGGCTACGAGCAGTACTTC. Encoded protein: CSVELGTGGYEQYF.

This clone occurred once. The genes are TRBV12-3 or TRBV12-4 and TRBJ1-1, with D tentatively TRBD1 (5 bases). The CDR3 has 12 amino acids. The germline V and J ends were trimmed by 6 bases and 4 bases, with 9 bases remaining between them. The CDR3 spells CASRVGATEAFF. DNA of the CDR3: TGTGCCAGCAGAGTTGGGGCCACTGAAGCTTTCTTT.

The rearrangement uses TRBV6-5 and TRBJ1-1; 9 bases fit TRBD1. This CDR3 has 14 residues. The J segment lost 1 base and the V segment lost 6 bases, leaving 3 bases of the junction unmatched. Germline-derived CDR1 and CDR2 are MNHEY and SVGAGI. The DNA for the CDR3 is TGTGCCAGCAGACAGGGGGCGGGGAACACTGAAGCTTTCTTT. Its protein is CASRQGAGNTEAFF.

V and J are TRBV13 and TRBJ2-3; no definite D call. In germline, CDR1 is PRHDT, CDR2 FYEKMQ (reference sequence). V lost 3 bases and J lost 3, with 7 bases in between. This CDR3 is built from 13 residues. The CDR3 here is CASSFPRTDTQYF. Written as DNA, the CDR3 is TGTGCCAGCAGCTTCCCGCGAACAGATACGCAGTATTTT.

A single count supports this clone. The chain recombines TRBV6-1 with TRBJ2-3; no clear D. V lost 0 bases and J 8 bases, leaving 12 bases between the germline ends. This CDR3 region has 14 residues. Germline V lookup: CDR1 MNHNS, CDR2 SASEGT. CDR3 protein: CASSEALGLRTQYF. The CDR3 bases are TGTGCCAGCAGTGAAGCGTTGGGCCTCCGTACGCAGTATTTT.

The gene calls are TRBV21-1 and TRBJ1-5; the table's D gene call, TRBD1, was not cross checked with the DNA. TRBV21-1 is noted as a pseudogene. The length of the CDR3 is 15 residues. The CDR3 region is CASSKEARTNQPQHF. The CDR3 DNA follows: TGTGCCAGCAGCAAAGAGGCCAGGACAAATCAGCCCCAGCATTTT.